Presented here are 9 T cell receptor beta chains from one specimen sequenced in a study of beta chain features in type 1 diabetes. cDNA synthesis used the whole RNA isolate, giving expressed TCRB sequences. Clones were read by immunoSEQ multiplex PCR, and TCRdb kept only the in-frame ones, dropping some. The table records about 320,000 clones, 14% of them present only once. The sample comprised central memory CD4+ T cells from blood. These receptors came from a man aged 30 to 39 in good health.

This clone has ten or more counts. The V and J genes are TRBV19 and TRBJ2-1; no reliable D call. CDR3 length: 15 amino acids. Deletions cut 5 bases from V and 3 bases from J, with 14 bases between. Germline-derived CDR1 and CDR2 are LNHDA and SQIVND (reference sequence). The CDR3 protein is CASSAGSTVYNEQFF. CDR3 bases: TGTGCCAGTAGTGCCGGCTCGACGGTCTACAATGAGCAGTTCTTC. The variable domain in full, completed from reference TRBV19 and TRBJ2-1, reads DGGITQSPKYLFRKEGQNVTLSCEQNLNHDAMYWYRQDPGQGLRLIYYSQIVNDFQKGDIAEGYSVSREKKESFPLTVTSAQKNPTAFYLCASSAGSTVYNEQFFGPGTRLTVL.

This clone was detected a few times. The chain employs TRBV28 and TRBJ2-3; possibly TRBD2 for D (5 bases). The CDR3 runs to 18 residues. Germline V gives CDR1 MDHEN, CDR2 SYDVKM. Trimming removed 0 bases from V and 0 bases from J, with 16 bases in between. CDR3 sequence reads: CASSLWGSGYTSTDTQYF. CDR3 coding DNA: TGTGCCAGCAGTTTATGGGGGAGCGGATACACTAGCACAGATACGCAGTATTTT. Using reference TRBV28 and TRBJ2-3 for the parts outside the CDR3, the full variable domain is DVKVTQSSRYLVKRTGEKVFLECVQDMDHENMFWYRQDPGLGLRLIYFSYDVKMKEKGDIPEGYSVSREKKERFSLILESASTNQTSMYLCASSLWGSGYTSTDTQYFGPGTRLTVL.

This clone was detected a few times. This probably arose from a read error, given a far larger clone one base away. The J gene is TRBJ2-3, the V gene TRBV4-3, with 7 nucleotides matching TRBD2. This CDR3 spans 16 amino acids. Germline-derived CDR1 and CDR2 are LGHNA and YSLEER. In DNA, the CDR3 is TGCGCCTGCAGCCAAGGAGCAGCGGGGAGCACAGATACGCAGTATTTT. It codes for CACSQGAAGSTDTQYF.

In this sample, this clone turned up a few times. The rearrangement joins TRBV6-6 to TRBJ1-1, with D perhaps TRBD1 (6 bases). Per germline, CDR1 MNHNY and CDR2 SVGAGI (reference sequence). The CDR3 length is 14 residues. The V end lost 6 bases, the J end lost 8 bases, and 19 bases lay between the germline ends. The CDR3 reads CASSRITNRAEAFF. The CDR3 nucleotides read TGTGCCAGCAGCCGAATCACCAACAGGGCGGAAGCTTTCTTT.

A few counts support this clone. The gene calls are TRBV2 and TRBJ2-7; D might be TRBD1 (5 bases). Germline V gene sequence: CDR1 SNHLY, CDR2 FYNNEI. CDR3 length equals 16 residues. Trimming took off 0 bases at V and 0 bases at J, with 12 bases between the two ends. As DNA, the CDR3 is TGTGCCAGCAGTGAAGCGCAGGGCCATAGCTCCTACGAGCAGTACGTC. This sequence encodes CASSEAQGHSSYEQYV.

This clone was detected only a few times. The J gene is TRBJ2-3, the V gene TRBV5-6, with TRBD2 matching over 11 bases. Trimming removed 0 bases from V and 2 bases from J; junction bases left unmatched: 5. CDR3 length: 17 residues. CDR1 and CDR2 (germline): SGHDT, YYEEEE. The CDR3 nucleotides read TGTGCCAGCAGCTTGGAGACTAGCGGGACCTACACAGATACGCAGTATTTT. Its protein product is CASSLETSGTYTDTQYF.

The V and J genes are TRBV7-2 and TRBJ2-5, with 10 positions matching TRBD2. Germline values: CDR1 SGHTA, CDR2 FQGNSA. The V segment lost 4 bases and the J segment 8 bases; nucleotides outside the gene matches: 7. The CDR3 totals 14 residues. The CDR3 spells CASSSSGSGTTQYF. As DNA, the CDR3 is TGTGCCAGCAGCTCTAGCGGGAGTGGAACTACCCAGTACTTC.

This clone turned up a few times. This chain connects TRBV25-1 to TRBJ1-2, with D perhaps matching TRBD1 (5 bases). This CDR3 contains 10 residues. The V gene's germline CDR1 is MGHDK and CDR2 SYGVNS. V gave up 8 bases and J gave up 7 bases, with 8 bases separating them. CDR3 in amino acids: CASGGSGYTF. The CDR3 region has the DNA TGTGCCAGCGGGGGGTCTGGCTACACCTTC.

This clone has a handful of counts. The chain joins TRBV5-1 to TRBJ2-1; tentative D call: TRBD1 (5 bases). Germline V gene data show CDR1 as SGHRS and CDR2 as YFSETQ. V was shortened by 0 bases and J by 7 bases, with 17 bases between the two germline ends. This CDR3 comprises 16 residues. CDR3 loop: CASSLEGPTRRNEQFF. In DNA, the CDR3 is TGCGCCAGCAGCTTGGAGGGGCCAACTCGCCGAAATGAGCAGTTCTTC.